Each of the 24 T cell receptor beta chains below was sequenced from the same sample in a study of blood T cells in healthy people across ages. A second PCR of 7 to 11 cycles used a sample-barcoded 5' primer and a J-beta primer mix. A single record per CDR3 protein comes from TCRdb applying MiXCR to the 5' RACE reads. The table has 1.8 million or so distinct CDR3 sequences, approximately 40% seen once. Sequencing used blood. These receptors were collected from a human donor in good health.

The V call is TRBV7-9, the J call TRBJ1-1, with D perhaps TRBD1 (5 bases). The V gene lost 6 bases and the J gene lost 1 base, with 15 bases spanning the gap. This CDR3 is built from 15 residues. CDR1 is SEHNR and CDR2 is FQNEAQ in the germline V gene (reference sequence). This chain's CDR3 is CASRPGRRRNTEAFF. The CDR3 bases are TGTGCCAGCAGACCGGGACGGCGAAGGAACACTGAAGCTTTCTTT.

The chain links TRBV7-3 to TRBJ2-1; maybe TRBD2 (5 bases). Germline V CDR1 and CDR2: SGHTA, FQGTGA. CDR3 length: 16 amino acids. V shed 2 bases and J shed 4 bases, with 15 bases lying between them. CDR3 sequence reads: CASSLGEGNSYNEQFF. The CDR3 DNA is TGTGCCAGCAGCTTAGGCGAGGGCAATTCTTACAATGAGCAGTTCTTC.

This clonotype came up many times. The chain recombines TRBV29-1 with TRBJ2-3; TRBD2 might be the D (6 bases). The CDR3 is 12 residues long. From germline, CDR1 is SQVTM and CDR2 ANQGSEA. The V end lost 7 bases, the J end lost 5 bases, and 13 bases lay between the germline ends. The CDR3 nucleotides are TGCAGCGCGAGGAGGGTCGGAGATACGCAGTATTTT. It translates to CSARRVGDTQYF.

This chain joins TRBV21-1 and TRBJ2-7; TRBD1 is the table's D call, not checked against the DNA. TRBV21-1 is described as a pseudogene. CDR3 size: 13 residues. The CDR3 loop reads CASSTGTPYEQYF. The CDR3 nucleotides read TGTGCCAGCAGTACCGGGACACCCTACGAGCAGTACTTC.

The table lists this clonotype with a count of one. The rearrangement links TRBV29-1 to TRBJ2-3; 8 bases align to TRBD2. CDR3 length: 16 residues. The germline CDR1 and CDR2 sequences are SQVTM and ANQGSEA. The V segment lost 3 bases and the J segment 4 bases; nucleotides outside the gene matches: 12. The CDR3 DNA is TGCAGCGTTGACGGGGGGGGACGCCTTAAACCAGATACGCAGTATTTT. It is translated as CSVDGGGRLKPDTQYF.

This clonotype showed up just a few times. V gene TRBV6-2 or TRBV6-3 combines with J gene TRBJ1-1, with D uncertain. The CDR3 spans 14 residues. CDR1 MNHEY and CDR2 SVGEGT come from the germline V gene. V was trimmed by 2 bases and J by 0 bases, leaving 7 bases between them. CDR3 in DNA: TGTGCCAGCAGTTACGGGAGGATGAACACTGAAGCTTTCTTT. This encodes CASSYGRMNTEAFF.

Notes on this clonotype: Mismatch with germline at one junction end may stem from a read error. The chain has TRBV6-2 or TRBV6-3 and TRBJ1-2; possibly TRBD1 for D (6 bases). Germline CDR1 is MNHEY and CDR2 is SVGEGT. This CDR3 is 14 amino acids long. CDR3 DNA sequence: TGTGCCAGCAGTAGACAGGCAACTAACTATAGCTACACCTTC. Its protein product is CASSRQATNYSYTF.

This sequence joins TRBV12-3 or TRBV12-4 and TRBJ1-6, with D possibly being TRBD1 (6 bases). The ends were cut back, 6 bases at V and 4 bases at J, with 13 bases in the middle. This CDR3 has 15 amino acids. The CDR3 spells CASRSRTAYNSPLHF. The DNA for the CDR3 is TGTGCCAGCAGATCCCGGACAGCTTATAATTCACCCCTCCACTTT.

Note on this clonotype: This could be a read error, since a much larger clone is one nucleotide away. J is TRBJ2-3 and V is TRBV29-1, with 7 bases matching TRBD1. This CDR3 has 14 amino acids. The V segment lost 6 bases and the J segment 8 bases; nucleotides outside the gene matches: 14. The germline gives CDR1 SQVTM, CDR2 ANQGSEA. DNA of the CDR3: TGCAGCGTCCTTAGGGACAGAGGCGCAGGTACGCAGTATTTT. Translation: CSVLRDRGAGTQYF.

The chain recombines TRBV11-2 with TRBJ2-7; TRBD1 agrees at 10 bases. V lost 5 bases and J lost 0; bases outside the gene matches: 25. CDR3 length equals 22 residues. Germline V lookup: CDR1 SGHAT, CDR2 FQNNGV. Here the CDR3 DNA reads TGTGCCAGCAGCACCCCCGGGACAGGGGTCCCTAACTTCCTATCGGACTCCTACGAGCAGTACTTC. This sequence encodes CASSTPGTGVPNFLSDSYEQYF.

The genes are TRBV6-2 or TRBV6-3 and TRBJ2-4; 8 bases map to TRBD2. V shed 11 bases and J 13 bases; nucleotides not matched to a gene: 25. Germline values: CDR1 MNHEY, CDR2 SVGEGT. The length of the CDR3 is 16 residues. CDR3 protein: CAGEDRSTSGRYVQYF. CDR3 nucleotides: TGTGCCGGCGAGGATAGGAGTACTAGCGGAAGATATGTGCAGTACTTC.

This clonotype was counted a few times. The chain joins TRBV7-9 to TRBJ1-2, with a tentative D call TRBD1 (5 bases). Germline loops: CDR1 SEHNR, CDR2 FQNEAQ (reference sequence). This CDR3 comprises 14 residues. The ends were cut back, 5 bases at V and 6 bases at J, with 16 bases in the middle. The CDR3 region has the DNA TGTGCCAGCAGCGCCCCCCGGGACGTCAATGGCTACACCTTC. Protein product: CASSAPRDVNGYTF.

This clonotype occurred a few times. This sequence joins TRBV7-2 and TRBJ2-2; D ambiguous. The ends were cut back, 2 bases at V and 6 bases at J, with 10 bases in the middle. In germline, CDR1 is SGHTA, CDR2 FQGNSA. The CDR3 is 14 residues long. CDR3 sequence reads: CASSLPRTPGELFF. Here the CDR3 DNA reads TGTGCCAGCAGCTTACCCCGGACCCCCGGGGAGCTGTTTTTT.

The V gene is TRBV11-2, the J gene TRBJ2-1; a possible D gene is TRBD2 (5 bases). This CDR3 is built from 15 residues. Trimming pared 0 bases from V and 5 bases from J, leaving 11 bases between. Per germline, CDR1 SGHAT and CDR2 FQNNGV. The CDR3 loop reads CASSLEPGSDNEQFF. Here the CDR3 DNA reads TGTGCCAGCAGCTTAGAACCGGGGTCTGACAATGAGCAGTTCTTC.

This chain uses TRBV5-1 with TRBJ2-7; a weak D match, TRBD1 (6 bases). The germline CDR1 and CDR2 sequences are SGHRS and YFSETQ. The CDR3 length is 15 residues. Trimming cost V 2 bases and J 3 bases, with 15 bases left between them. For the CDR3, the DNA is TGCGCCAGCAGCTTTTTACAGGGTCCCAACTACGAGCAGTACTTC. Amino acids: CASSFLQGPNYEQYF.

This clonotype was observed a handful of times. CDR3 DNA sequence: TGCAGTGCTAGTAAAATTGAAGATACGCAGTATTTT. This translates into CSASKIEDTQYF. The V gene is TRBV20-1, the J gene TRBJ2-3; D not certain. The CDR3 has 12 amino acids. Trimming pared 3 bases from V and 5 bases from J, leaving 9 bases between. Germline V gene data show CDR1 as DFQATT and CDR2 as SNEGSKA (reference sequence).

This clonotype was detected only a few times. The chain is built from TRBV20-1 and TRBJ1-2; TRBD1 aligns across 7 bases. In germline, CDR1 is DFQATT, CDR2 SNEGSKA (reference sequence). The CDR3 consists of 15 residues. Losses at the gene ends were 5 bases for V and 3 bases for J; bases not matched to a gene: 12. CDR3 DNA: TGCAGTGCTCTAAACACAGGGGACGGAGACTATGGCTACACCTTC. It codes for CSALNTGDGDYGYTF.

The table lists this clonotype with a few counts. As DNA, the CDR3 is TGTGCCAGCAGCTTAAAGGGGTTGGACTATGGCTACACCTTC. Protein sequence: CASSLKGLDYGYTF. This sequence joins TRBV7-2 and TRBJ1-2; D may be TRBD1 (5 bases). CDR3 size: 14 residues. In germline, CDR1 is SGHTA, CDR2 FQGNSA. V lost 2 bases and J lost 3, with 10 bases in between.

This clonotype came up a few times. V and J are TRBV7-2 and TRBJ1-5, with no clear D. V was cut by 4 bases and J by 0 bases, with 10 bases left in between. Germline V gene lookup returns CDR1 SGHTA and CDR2 FQGNSA. The CDR3 extends over 15 amino acids. The CDR3 loop reads CASSSRLISNQPQHF. CDR3 DNA sequence: TGTGCCAGCAGCTCACGGCTGATTAGCAATCAGCCCCAGCATTTT.

CDR3 DNA: TGTGCCAGCAGCCCCTGGGGGACAGGAGGCTGCGAGCAGTACTTC. Its protein is CASSPWGTGGCEQYF. The chain is built from TRBV9 and TRBJ2-7, with 8 bases aligning to TRBD1. The V gene end was trimmed by 4 bases and the J gene end by 6 bases; junction bases not matched to a gene: 12. The CDR3 loop spans 15 amino acids. The V gene's germline CDR1 is SGDLS and CDR2 YYNGEE.

V usage is TRBV7-9 and J usage is TRBJ1-2, with D unclear. CDR3 length: 11 amino acids. Germline V CDR1 and CDR2: SEHNR, FQNEAQ (reference sequence). V shed 5 bases and J shed 12 bases, with 13 bases lying between them. The CDR3 DNA reads as TGTGCCAGCAGCCCCGGTGTATACGACACCTTC. Its protein is CASSPGVYDTF. Complete variable domain (other parts from reference TRBV7-9 and TRBJ1-2): DTGVSQNPRHKITKRGQNVTFRCDPISEHNRLYWYRQTLGQGPEFLTYFQNEAQLEKSRLLSDRFSAERPKGSFSTLEIQRTEQGDSAMYLCASSPGVYDTFGSGTRLTVV.

This clonotype was counted only a few times. V is TRBV3-1 and J is TRBJ1-1, with no clear D. Trimming removed 2 bases from V and 0 bases from J, with 7 bases in between. The CDR3 spans 14 residues. CDR1 LGHDT and CDR2 YNNKEL come from the germline V gene (reference sequence). The CDR3 nucleotides are TGTGCCAGCAGCCAAAGAGCCATGAACACTGAAGCTTTCTTT. Translating it yields CASSQRAMNTEAFF.

This clonotype came up a few times. The genes are TRBV6-2 or TRBV6-3 and TRBJ2-1; D unresolved. Germline-derived CDR1 and CDR2 are MNHEY and SVGEGT. The CDR3 consists of 12 residues. V lost 5 bases, J lost 12 bases, and 14 bases lay in between. CDR3: CASSDRVRVQFF. CDR3 in DNA: TGTGCCAGCAGTGACCGAGTTAGGGTGCAGTTCTTC.

The chain has TRBV7-8 and TRBJ2-7; TRBD1 is a possible D gene (6 bases). Germline-derived CDR1 and CDR2 are SGHVS and FQNEAQ. The CDR3 is 16 amino acids. The V and J ends lost 0 bases and 2 bases respectively, with 14 bases between them. CDR3 sequence reads: CASSLAGRQAAYEQYF. CDR3 in DNA: TGTGCCAGCAGCTTAGCGGGCCGACAGGCGGCCTACGAGCAGTACTTC.